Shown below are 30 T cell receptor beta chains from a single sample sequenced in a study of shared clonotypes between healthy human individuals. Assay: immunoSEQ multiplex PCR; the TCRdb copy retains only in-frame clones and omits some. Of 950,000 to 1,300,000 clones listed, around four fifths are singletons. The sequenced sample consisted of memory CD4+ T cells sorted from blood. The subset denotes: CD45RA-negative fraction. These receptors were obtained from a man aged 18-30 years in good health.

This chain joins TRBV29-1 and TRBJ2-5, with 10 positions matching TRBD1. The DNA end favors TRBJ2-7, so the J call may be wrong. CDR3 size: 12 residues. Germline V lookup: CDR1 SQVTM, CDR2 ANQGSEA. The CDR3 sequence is CSVGRDRGEQYF. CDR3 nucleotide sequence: TGCAGCGTGGGCCGGGACAGGGGCGAGCAGTACTTC.

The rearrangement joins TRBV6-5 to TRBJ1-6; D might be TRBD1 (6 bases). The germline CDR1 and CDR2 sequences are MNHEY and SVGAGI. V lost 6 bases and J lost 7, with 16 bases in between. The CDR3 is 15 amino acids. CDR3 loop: CASRSPGTQNSPLHF. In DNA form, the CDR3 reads TGTGCCAGCAGATCCCCCGGGACACAAAATTCACCCCTCCACTTT.

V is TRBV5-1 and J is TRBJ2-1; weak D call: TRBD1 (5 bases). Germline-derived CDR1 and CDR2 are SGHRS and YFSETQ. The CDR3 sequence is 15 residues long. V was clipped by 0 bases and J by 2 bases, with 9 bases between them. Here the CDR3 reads CASSLAAGTYNEQFF. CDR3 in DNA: TGCGCCAGCAGCTTGGCCGCAGGGACCTACAATGAGCAGTTCTTC.

CDR3 amino acids: CASSFEGQGIYEQYF. The CDR3 DNA reads as TGTGCCAGCAGCTTTGAAGGACAGGGTATCTACGAGCAGTACTTC. This chain uses TRBV5-6 with TRBJ2-7, with 8 bases lining up with TRBD1. CDR3 length: 15 amino acids. Germline V CDR1 and CDR2: SGHDT, YYEEEE. Trimming took 2 bases from V and 3 from J; bases not matched to a gene: 7.

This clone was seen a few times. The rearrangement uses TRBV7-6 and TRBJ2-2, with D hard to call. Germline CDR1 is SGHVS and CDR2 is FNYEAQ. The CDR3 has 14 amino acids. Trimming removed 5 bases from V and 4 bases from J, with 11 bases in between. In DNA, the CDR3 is TGTGCCAGCAGCCTCGGATTTTCCACCGGGGAGCTGTTTTTT. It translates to CASSLGFSTGELFF.

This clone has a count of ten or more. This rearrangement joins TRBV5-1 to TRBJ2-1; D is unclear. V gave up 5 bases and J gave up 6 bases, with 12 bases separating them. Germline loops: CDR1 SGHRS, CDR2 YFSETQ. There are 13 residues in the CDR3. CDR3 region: CASRNPGLNEQFF. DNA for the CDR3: TGCGCCAGCAGGAACCCCGGTCTCAATGAGCAGTTCTTC.

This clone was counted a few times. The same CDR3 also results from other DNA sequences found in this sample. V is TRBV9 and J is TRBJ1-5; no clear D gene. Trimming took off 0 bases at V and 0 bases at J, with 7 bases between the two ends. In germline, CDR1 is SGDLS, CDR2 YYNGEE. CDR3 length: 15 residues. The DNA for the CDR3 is TGTGCCAGCAGCGTAGGGCAGAATAGCAATCAGCCCCAGCATTTT. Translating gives CASSVGQNSNQPQHF.

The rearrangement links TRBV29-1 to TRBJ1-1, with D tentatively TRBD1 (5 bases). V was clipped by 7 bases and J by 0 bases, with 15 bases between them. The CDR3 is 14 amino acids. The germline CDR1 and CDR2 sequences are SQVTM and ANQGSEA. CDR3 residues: CSAQPGTMNTEAFF. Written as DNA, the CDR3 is TGCAGCGCCCAACCAGGGACCATGAACACTGAAGCTTTCTTT.

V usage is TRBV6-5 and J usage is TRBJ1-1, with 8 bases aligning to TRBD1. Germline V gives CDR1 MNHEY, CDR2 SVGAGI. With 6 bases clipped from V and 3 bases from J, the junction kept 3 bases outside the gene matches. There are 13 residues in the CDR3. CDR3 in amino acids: CASRPDRDTEAFF. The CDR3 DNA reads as TGTGCCAGCAGACCGGACAGGGACACTGAAGCTTTCTTT.

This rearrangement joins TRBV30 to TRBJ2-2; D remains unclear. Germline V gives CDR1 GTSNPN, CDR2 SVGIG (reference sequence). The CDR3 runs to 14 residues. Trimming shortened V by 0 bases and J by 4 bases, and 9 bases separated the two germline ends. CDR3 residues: CAWSVPNFTGELFF. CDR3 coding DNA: TGTGCCTGGAGTGTACCCAACTTCACCGGGGAGCTGTTTTTT.

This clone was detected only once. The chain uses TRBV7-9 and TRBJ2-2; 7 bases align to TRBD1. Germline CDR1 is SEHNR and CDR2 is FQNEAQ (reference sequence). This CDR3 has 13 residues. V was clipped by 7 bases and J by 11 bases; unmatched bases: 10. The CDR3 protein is CASTPERQGELFF. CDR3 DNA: TGTGCCAGCACCCCAGAGCGACAGGGAGAGCTGTTTTTT.

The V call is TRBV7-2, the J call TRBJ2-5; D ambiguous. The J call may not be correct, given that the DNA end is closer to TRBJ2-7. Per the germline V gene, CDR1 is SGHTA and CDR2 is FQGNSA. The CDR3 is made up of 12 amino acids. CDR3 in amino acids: CASSPSSYEQYF. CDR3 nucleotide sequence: TGTGCCAGCAGCCCTTCTAGTTACGAGCAGTACTTC.

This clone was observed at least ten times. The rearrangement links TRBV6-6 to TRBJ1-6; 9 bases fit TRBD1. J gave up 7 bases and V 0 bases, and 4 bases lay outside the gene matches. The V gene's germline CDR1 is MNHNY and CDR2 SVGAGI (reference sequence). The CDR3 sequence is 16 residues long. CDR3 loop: CASSYSRTGENSPLHF. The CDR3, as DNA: TGTGCCAGCAGTTACTCCCGGACAGGGGAGAATTCACCCCTCCACTTT.

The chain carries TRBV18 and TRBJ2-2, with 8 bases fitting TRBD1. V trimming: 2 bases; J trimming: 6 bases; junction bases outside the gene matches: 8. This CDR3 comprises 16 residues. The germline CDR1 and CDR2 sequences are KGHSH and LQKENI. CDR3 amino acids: CASSPSWDRRPGELFF. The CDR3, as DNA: TGTGCCAGCTCACCATCCTGGGACAGGCGACCCGGGGAGCTGTTTTTT. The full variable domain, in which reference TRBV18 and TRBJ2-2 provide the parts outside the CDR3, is NAGVMQNPRHLVRRRGQEARLRCSPMKGHSHVYWYRQLPEEGLKFMVYLQKENIIDESGMPKERFSAEFPKEGPSILRIQQVVRGDSAAYFCASSPSWDRRPGELFFGEGSRLTVL.

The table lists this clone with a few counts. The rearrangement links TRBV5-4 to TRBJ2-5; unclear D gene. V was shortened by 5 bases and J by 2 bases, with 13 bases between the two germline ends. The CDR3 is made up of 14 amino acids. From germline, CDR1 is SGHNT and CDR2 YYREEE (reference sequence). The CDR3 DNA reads TGTGCCAGCAGTTCGGACGGACCTCAAGAGACCCAGTACTTC. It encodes CASSSDGPQETQYF.

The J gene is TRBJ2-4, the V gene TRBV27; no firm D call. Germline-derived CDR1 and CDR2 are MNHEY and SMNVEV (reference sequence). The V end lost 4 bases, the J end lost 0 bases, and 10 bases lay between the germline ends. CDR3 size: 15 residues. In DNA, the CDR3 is TGTGCCAGCAGTTCCTTTAGCTTAGCCAAAAACATTCAGTACTTC. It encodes CASSSFSLAKNIQYF.

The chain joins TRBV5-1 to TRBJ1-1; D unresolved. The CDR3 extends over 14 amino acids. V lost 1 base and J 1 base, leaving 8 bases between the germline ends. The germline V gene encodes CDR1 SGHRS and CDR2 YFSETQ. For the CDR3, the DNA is TGCGCCAGCAGCTTGCGGCGGCAGAACACTGAAGCTTTCTTT. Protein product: CASSLRRQNTEAFF.

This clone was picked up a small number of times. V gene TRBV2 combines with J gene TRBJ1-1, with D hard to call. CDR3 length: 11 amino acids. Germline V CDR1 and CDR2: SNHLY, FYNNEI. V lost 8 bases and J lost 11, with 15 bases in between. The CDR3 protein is CASREGYDAFF. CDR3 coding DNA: TGTGCCAGCCGCGAAGGGTACGACGCTTTCTTT.

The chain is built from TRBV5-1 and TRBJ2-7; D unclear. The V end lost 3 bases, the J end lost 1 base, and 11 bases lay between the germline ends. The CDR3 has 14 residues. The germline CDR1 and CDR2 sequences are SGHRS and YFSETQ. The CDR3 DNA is TGCGCCAGCAGCTCATCGGGTTCTTCCTACGAGCAGTACTTC. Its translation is CASSSSGSSYEQYF.

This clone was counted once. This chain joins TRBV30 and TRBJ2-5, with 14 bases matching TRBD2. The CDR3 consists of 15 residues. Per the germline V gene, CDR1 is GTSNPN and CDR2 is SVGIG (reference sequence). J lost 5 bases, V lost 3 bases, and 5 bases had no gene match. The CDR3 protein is CAWSTGLAGEETQYF. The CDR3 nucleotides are TGTGCCTGGAGCACGGGACTAGCGGGAGAGGAGACCCAGTACTTC.

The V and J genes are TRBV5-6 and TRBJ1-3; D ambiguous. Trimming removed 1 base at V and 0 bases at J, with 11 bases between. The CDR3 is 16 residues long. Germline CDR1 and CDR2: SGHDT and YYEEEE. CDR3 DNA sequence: TGTGCCAGCAGCTTGCAGCCCTTCGACTCTGGAAACACCATATATTTT. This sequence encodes CASSLQPFDSGNTIYF.

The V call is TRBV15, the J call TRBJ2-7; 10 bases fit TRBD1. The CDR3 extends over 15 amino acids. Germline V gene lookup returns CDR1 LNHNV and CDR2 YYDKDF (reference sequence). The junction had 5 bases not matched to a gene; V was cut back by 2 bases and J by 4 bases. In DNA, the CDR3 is TGTGCCACCAGCAGAAGTAGGGGACAGGGGTACGAGCAGTACTTC. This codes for CATSRSRGQGYEQYF.

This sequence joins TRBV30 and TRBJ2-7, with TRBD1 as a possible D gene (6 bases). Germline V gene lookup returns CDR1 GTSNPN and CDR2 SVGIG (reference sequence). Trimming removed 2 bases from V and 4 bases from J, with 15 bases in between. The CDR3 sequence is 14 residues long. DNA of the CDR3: TGTGCCTGGAGTCACCCCGGACAGACATACGAGCAGTACTTC. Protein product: CAWSHPGQTYEQYF.

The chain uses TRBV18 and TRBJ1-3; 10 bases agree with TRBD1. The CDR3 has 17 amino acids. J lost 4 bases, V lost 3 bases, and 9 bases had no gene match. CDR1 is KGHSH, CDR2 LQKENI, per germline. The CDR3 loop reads CASSPPDRGRGGNTIYF. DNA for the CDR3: TGTGCCAGCTCACCCCCAGACAGGGGGCGCGGAGGAAACACCATATATTTT.

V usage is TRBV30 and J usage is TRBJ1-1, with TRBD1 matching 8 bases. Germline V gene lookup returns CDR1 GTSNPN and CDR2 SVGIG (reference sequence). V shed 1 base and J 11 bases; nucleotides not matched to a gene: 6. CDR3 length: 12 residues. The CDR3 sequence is CAWSAPGGQAFF. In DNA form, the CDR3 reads TGTGCCTGGAGTGCGCCAGGGGGCCAGGCTTTCTTT.

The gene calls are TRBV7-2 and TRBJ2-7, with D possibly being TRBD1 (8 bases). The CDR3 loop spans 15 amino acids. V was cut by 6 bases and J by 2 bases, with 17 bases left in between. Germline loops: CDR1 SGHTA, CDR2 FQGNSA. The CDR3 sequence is CASSVDRGGPYEQYF. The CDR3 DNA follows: TGTGCCAGCAGTGTAGACAGGGGAGGGCCCTACGAGCAGTACTTC.

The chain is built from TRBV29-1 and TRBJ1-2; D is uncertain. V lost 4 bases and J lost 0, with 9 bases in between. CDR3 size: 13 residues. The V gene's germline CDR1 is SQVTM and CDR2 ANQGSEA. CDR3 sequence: CSVAEDPNYGYTF. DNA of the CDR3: TGCAGCGTTGCGGAGGACCCTAACTATGGCTACACCTTC. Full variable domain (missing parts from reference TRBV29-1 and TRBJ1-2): SAVISQKPSRDICQRGTSLTIQCQVDSQVTMMFWYRQQPGQSLTLIATANQGSEATYESGFVIDKFPISRPNLTFSTLTVSNMSPEDSSIYLCSVAEDPNYGYTFGSGTRLTVV.

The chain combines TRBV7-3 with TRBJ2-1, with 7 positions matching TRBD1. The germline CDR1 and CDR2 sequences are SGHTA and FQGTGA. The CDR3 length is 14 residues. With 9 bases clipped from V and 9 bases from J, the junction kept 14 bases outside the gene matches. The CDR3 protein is CARTDTGAACEQFF. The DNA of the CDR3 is TGTGCCAGGACAGATACAGGGGCCGCCTGTGAGCAGTTCTTC. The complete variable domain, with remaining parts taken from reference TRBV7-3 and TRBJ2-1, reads GAGVSQTPSNKVTEKGKYVELRCDPISGHTALYWYRQSLGQGPEFLIYFQGTGAADDSGLPNDRFFAVRPEGSVSTLKIQRTERGDSAVYLCARTDTGAACEQFFGPGTRLTVL.

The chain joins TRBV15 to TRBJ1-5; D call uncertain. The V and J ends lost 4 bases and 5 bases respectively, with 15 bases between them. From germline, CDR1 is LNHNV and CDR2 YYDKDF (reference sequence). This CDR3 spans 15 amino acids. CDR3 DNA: TGTGCCACCAGCAAGGACGGAAGGACCGATCAGCCCCAGCATTTT. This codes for CATSKDGRTDQPQHF.

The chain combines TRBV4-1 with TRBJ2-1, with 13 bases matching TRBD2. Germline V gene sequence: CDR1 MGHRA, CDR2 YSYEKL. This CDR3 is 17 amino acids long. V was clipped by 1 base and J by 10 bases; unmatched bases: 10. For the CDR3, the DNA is TGCGCCAGCAGCCAAGTCCCGAGACTAGCGGGAGGTGGAGAGCAGTTCTTC. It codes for CASSQVPRLAGGGEQFF.